This TCR beta chain was captured by sequencing in a study of CD8 T cells in ankylosing spondylitis (dated 2017 in TCRdb). Broadly, across the study: To find TCR variants linked to disease, the study profiled T cell receptor beta repertoires in ankylosing spondylitis patients and healthy donors. The full study cohort was made up of about two dozen ankylosing spondylitis patients and 95 to 130 healthy donors. Samples of peripheral blood were taken, and for ankylosing spondylitis patients, synovial fluid was collected as well.

General conclusions and limits of the study: Some TCR beta motif variants had previously been reported in synovial fluid and blood of reactive arthritis patients, which suggested common disease-initiation mechanisms. Significant enrichment of the disease-linked clones was reported in matched synovial fluid samples from ankylosing spondylitis patients. A TCR beta motif made up of fewer than 10 highly homologous amino acid variants appeared to be characteristic of blood from ankylosing spondylitis patients. In peripheral blood, the disease-linked clones were found at relatively low frequencies and had a CD8+ phenotype.

TCRdb shows the sequencer as Illumina HiSeq 2500. Quantitative 5'-RACE with molecular barcodes was used to prepare TCR beta libraries. Under the source paper's analysis protocol: To identify disease-linked TCR variants, a new computational method was used, one built on a probabilistic model of VDJ rearrangement. Starting from the raw public reads, TCRdb applied fastp trimming at Q25, assembled clones with MiXCR and retained in-frame beta chains. Every entry covers one CDR3 protein and lists the most common genes and DNA from its rows. For this entry, the V and J calls and clone size follow TCRdb and not the study's own pipeline. This sample lists 300,000 to 400,000 distinct CDR3 sequences; 14% to 15% were detected once. The ten largest account for 0.85% to 1.4% of the sample. CDR1 and CDR2 are drawn from the germline V gene: MNHNS, SASEGT. V is trimmed back by 6 bases and J by 0 bases, and the junction contains 13 bases that no gene match accounts for. From its cysteine to its phenylalanine, the CDR3 spans 18 amino acids. Of the read, only the CDR3 DNA is kept; its 54 bases are in frame from base 1.

This clonotype has only a few counts. The specificity of this receptor is unknown. Per-base qualities were not stored, and no clone one base away is much larger. Source material: blood, either unsorted or a sorted T cell fraction (not recorded which). The TCR was taken from a male donor with ankylosing spondylitis or in good health (not recorded which). The V and J segments used are TRBV6-1 and TRBJ2-2; 7 bases in between match TRBD1. CDR3 region: CASRRQGRGLTNTGELFF. The DNA sequence is as follows: TGTGCCAGCAGGCGACAGGGAAGGGGCCTCACGAACACCGGGGAGCTGTTTTTT.